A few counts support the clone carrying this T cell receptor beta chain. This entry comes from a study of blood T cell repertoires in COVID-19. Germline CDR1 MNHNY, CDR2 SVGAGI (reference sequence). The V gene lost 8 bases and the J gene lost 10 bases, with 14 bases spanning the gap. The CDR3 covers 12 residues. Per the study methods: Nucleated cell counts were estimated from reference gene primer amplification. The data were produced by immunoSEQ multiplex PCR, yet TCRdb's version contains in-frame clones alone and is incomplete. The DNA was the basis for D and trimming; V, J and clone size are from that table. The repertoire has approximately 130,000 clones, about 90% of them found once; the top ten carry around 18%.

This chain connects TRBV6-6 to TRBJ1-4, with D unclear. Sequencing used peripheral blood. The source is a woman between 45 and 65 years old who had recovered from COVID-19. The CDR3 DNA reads TGTGCCAGCCGACCCGATCGCGGAAAACTGTTTTTT. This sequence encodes CASRPDRGKLFF.